This entry describes one TCR beta chain. Its antigen is not known. Every donor was a healthy person donating bone marrow. This sample stems from a study of cytomegalovirus exposure and HLA in healthy donors. Study-wide findings and caveats: The availability of immune exposure information extended only to CMV serostatus. A later analysis showed that HLA-associated TCR beta chains had undergone more clonal expansion than equally common others.

The primer mix had 60 Vbeta and 13 Jbeta primers. The repertoire was sequenced with immunoSEQ multiplex PCR; TCRdb's copy has only in-frame clones and lacks some. This sample has some 87,000 clones, with less than 75% found just once. The CDR3 spans 18 residues. The germline V gene encodes CDR1 SGDLS and CDR2 YYNGEE. Germline trimming cut 6 bases from V and 5 bases from J; bases unmatched to any gene: 18. This clonotype was obtained from a woman in her twenties or thirties in good health and CMV-seropositive. The chain carries TRBV9 and TRBJ2-5; 11 nucleotides match TRBD2. The sequenced material came from PBMCs. CDR3 nucleotides: TGTGCCAGCACCCCTCGCAGTAGCGGGGGGGGGTTGGCGGAGACCCAGTACTTC. Its translation: CASTPRSSGGGLAETQYF.